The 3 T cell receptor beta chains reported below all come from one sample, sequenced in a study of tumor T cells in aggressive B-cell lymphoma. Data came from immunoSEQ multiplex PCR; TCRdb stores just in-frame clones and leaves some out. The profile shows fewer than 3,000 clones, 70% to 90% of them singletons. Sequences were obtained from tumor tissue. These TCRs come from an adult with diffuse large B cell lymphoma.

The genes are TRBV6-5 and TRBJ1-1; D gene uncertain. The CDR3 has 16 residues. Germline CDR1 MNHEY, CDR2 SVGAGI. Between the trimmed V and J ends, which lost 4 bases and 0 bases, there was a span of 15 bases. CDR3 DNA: TGTGCCAGCAGTTTGTTCAGAACTAACCTGAACACTGAAGCTTTCTTT. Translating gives CASSLFRTNLNTEAFF.

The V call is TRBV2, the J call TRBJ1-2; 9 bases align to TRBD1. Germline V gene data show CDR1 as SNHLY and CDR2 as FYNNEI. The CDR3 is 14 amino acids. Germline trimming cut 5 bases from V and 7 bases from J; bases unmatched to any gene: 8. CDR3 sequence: CASSRRQGEGGYTF. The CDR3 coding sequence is TGTGCCAGCAGTCGCAGACAGGGGGAGGGTGGCTACACCTTC.

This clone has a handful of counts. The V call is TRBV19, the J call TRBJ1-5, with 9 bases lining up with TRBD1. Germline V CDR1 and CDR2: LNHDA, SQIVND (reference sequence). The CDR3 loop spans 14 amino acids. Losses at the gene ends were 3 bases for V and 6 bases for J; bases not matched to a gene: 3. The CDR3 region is CASSITGGGQPQHF. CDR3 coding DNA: TGTGCCAGTAGTATCACAGGGGGCGGTCAGCCCCAGCATTTT.